Given below is one TCR beta chain in context. Its antigen is still unknown. This record comes from a study of T cell repertoires in cytomegalovirus infection. TCRdb ran MiXCR on the reads and lists one entry per CDR3 protein. The sample yields fewer than 900,000 distinct CDR3 sequences, 25% to 35% seen once. The V gene's germline CDR1 is SGDLS and CDR2 YYNGEE. The V gene end was trimmed by 2 bases and the J gene end by 3 bases; junction bases not matched to a gene: 6. The CDR3 runs to 15 residues. The genes are TRBV9 and TRBJ1-1; the match to TRBD1 covers 8 bases. The sequence came from a human donor in good health (CMV status not recorded). Some clones in this sample may be carry-over from other donors' samples. The sample consisted of cultured CD8+ T cells from PBMCs, taken from culture after CMV antigen stimulation. The CDR3 reads CASSVTGGGYTEAFF. CDR3 nucleotide sequence: TGTGCCAGCAGCGTCACAGGGGGTGGATACACTGAAGCTTTCTTT.